The 18 T cell receptor beta chains presented below share a single source sample, sequenced in a study of T cell responses to AZD1222 COVID-19 vaccine. Profiled with immunoSEQ multiplex PCR; TCRdb holds only in-frame clones, not every one. The sample consists of approximately 99,000 clones, roughly 86% of them appearing once. Source: peripheral blood, taken on day 0 of AZD1222 vaccination. These receptors were collected from an adult in good health.

The table lists this clone with a few counts. The J gene is TRBJ1-1, the V gene TRBV4-1; D call uncertain. Germline V gives CDR1 MGHRA, CDR2 YSYEKL. Trimming removed 4 bases from V and 5 bases from J, with 8 bases in between. The CDR3 length is 12 residues. CDR3 region: CASSLTKTEAFF. The CDR3, as DNA: TGCGCCAGCAGCCTTACAAAGACTGAAGCTTTCTTT.

Regarding this clone: A junction end diverges from the germline sequence, so it may reflect a read error. The CDR3 DNA is TGTGCCAGCAGTTTAGGGCGGGAGCTGTTTTTT. It codes for CASSLGRELFF. V usage is TRBV7-9 and J usage is TRBJ2-2; no definite D call. This CDR3 has 11 residues. Germline CDR1 SEHNR, CDR2 FQNEAQ (reference sequence).

V and J are TRBV11-2 and TRBJ2-3; D gene uncertain. Germline-derived CDR1 and CDR2 are SGHAT and FQNNGV. Trimming took 0 bases from V and 3 from J, leaving 7 bases between them. This CDR3 contains 14 residues. The CDR3 DNA reads as TGTGCCAGCAGCTTAGATCCGGTAACAGATACGCAGTATTTT. Its translation is CASSLDPVTDTQYF. Full variable domain (outside the CDR3, taken from reference TRBV11-2 and TRBJ2-3): EAGVAQSPRYKIIEKRQSVAFWCNPISGHATLYWYQQILGQGPKLLIQFQNNGVVDDSQLPKDRFSAERLKGVDSTLKIQPAKLEDSAVYLCASSLDPVTDTQYFGPGTRLTVL.

The V call is TRBV9, the J call TRBJ2-5, with D possibly being TRBD2 (6 bases). This CDR3 comprises 14 residues. The germline gives CDR1 SGDLS, CDR2 YYNGEE. V dropped 1 base and J dropped 3 bases, with 10 bases sitting between them. CDR3 sequence reads: CASSVYGGEETQYF. The CDR3 coding sequence is TGTGCCAGCAGCGTATATGGCGGGGAAGAGACCCAGTACTTC.

The CDR3 DNA follows: TGTGCCAGCAGTTTAATTGGCCGACGGACCTACGAGCAGTACTTC. Translation: CASSLIGRRTYEQYF. The chain uses TRBV27 and TRBJ2-7; D not certain. V dropped 2 bases and J dropped 2 bases, with 13 bases sitting between them. The CDR3 is 15 amino acids. In germline, CDR1 is MNHEY, CDR2 SMNVEV (reference sequence).

This clone was detected only once. V usage is TRBV28 and J usage is TRBJ2-7; D perhaps matches TRBD1 (5 bases). Germline CDR1 is MDHEN and CDR2 is SYDVKM. V was shortened by 3 bases and J by 5 bases, with 11 bases between the two germline ends. CDR3 length: 13 amino acids. CDR3: CASSLQGRNEQYF. DNA of the CDR3: TGTGCCAGCAGTTTGCAGGGTAGGAACGAGCAGTACTTC.

This clone was picked up one time. The chain couples TRBV6-5 to TRBJ1-5; no clear D. CDR1 MNHEY and CDR2 SVGAGI come from the germline V gene. The CDR3 contains 13 residues. V was cut by 11 bases and J by 5 bases, with 16 bases left in between. Written as DNA, the CDR3 is TGTGCCGGCTCACTTGGGGTAGATCAGCCCCAGCATTTT. Protein product: CAGSLGVDQPQHF.

This clone was observed once. The rearrangement links TRBV19 to TRBJ1-5; possibly TRBD1 for D (5 bases). Trimming removed 4 bases from V and 5 bases from J, with 18 bases in between. The CDR3 is 16 amino acids. Germline CDR1 and CDR2: LNHDA and SQIVND (reference sequence). As DNA, the CDR3 is TGTGCCAGTAGTACGTACAGGAAAGGCGGCGATCAGCCCCAGCATTTT. It encodes CASSTYRKGGDQPQHF.

V gene TRBV7-2 combines with J gene TRBJ1-6, with TRBD1 as a possible D gene (6 bases). Germline CDR1 SGHTA, CDR2 FQGNSA. The V gene lost 0 bases and the J gene lost 10 bases, with 13 bases spanning the gap. This CDR3 region has 15 residues. The CDR3 is CASSLAFQGTSPLHF. Here the CDR3 DNA reads TGTGCCAGCAGCTTAGCTTTTCAGGGGACCTCACCCCTCCACTTT.

V gene TRBV2 combines with J gene TRBJ1-5, with D hard to call. Trimming pared 5 bases from V and 4 bases from J, leaving 12 bases between. This CDR3 contains 14 residues. Germline loops: CDR1 SNHLY, CDR2 FYNNEI. The DNA of the CDR3 is TGTGCCAGCAGTTATGGGGAGGAGAATCAGCCCCAGCATTTT. Translation gives CASSYGEENQPQHF.

The rearrangement joins TRBV5-1 to TRBJ1-2; TRBD1 agrees at 9 bases. This CDR3 has 14 residues. The V gene end was trimmed by 4 bases and the J gene end by 8 bases; junction bases not matched to a gene: 9. The V gene's germline CDR1 is SGHRS and CDR2 YFSETQ. This CDR3 reads CASSGLGQGSGYTF. DNA for the CDR3: TGCGCCAGCAGCGGACTGGGACAGGGCTCCGGCTACACCTTC.

The chain uses TRBV18 and TRBJ1-1, with 8 nucleotides matching TRBD1. This CDR3 is built from 15 residues. The germline gives CDR1 KGHSH, CDR2 LQKENI. J gave up 5 bases and V 3 bases, and 8 bases lay outside the gene matches. The CDR3 bases are TGTGCCAGCTCACCGGTGACAGGGGTCGGGACTGAAGCTTTCTTT. This translates into CASSPVTGVGTEAFF.

The chain has TRBV6-5 and TRBJ2-7, with TRBD1 matching over 9 bases. The germline gives CDR1 MNHEY, CDR2 SVGAGI. Trimming took 4 bases from V and 1 from J; bases not matched to a gene: 5. The CDR3 contains 15 residues. CDR3 DNA: TGTGCCAGCAGTTCCGCCGGGACAGGGTCCTACGAGCAGTACTTC. Encoded protein: CASSSAGTGSYEQYF.

A few counts support this clone. The chain has TRBV7-9 and TRBJ2-5, with TRBD1 matching 11 bases. This CDR3 is built from 15 residues. The V and J ends lost 4 bases and 3 bases, in that order; junction bases with no gene match: 4. Germline V CDR1 and CDR2: SEHNR, FQNEAQ (reference sequence). CDR3 DNA: TGTGCCAGCAGCTCCTGGACAGGGGGCGAAGAGACCCAGTACTTC. Its translation: CASSSWTGGEETQYF.

This clone was seen once. The V call is TRBV29-1, the J call TRBJ2-3; tentatively, D is TRBD1 or TRBD2 (5 bases each). V shed 7 bases and J shed 2 bases, with 16 bases lying between them. The CDR3 runs 14 residues. Looked up from germline, CDR1 is SQVTM and CDR2 is ANQGSEA. The CDR3 sequence is CSARGPIYTDTQYF. The CDR3 DNA reads TGCAGCGCCCGGGGACCGATTTACACAGATACGCAGTATTTT.

The chain has TRBV6-1 and TRBJ2-5; D ambiguous. V gave up 3 bases and J gave up 5 bases, with 19 bases separating them. Germline loops: CDR1 MNHNS, CDR2 SASEGT. CDR3 size: 16 residues. CDR3 protein: CASSDGHPSSLETQYF. The CDR3 coding sequence is TGTGCCAGCAGTGACGGCCACCCTTCAAGCTTGGAGACCCAGTACTTC.

V gene TRBV7-7 combines with J gene TRBJ1-3, with TRBD1 matching over 7 bases. CDR1 SSHAT and CDR2 FNYEAQ come from the germline V gene (reference sequence). This CDR3 contains 13 residues. The V and J ends lost 5 bases and 3 bases, in that order; junction bases with no gene match: 1. The CDR3 region is CASSTGVGNTIYF. As DNA, the CDR3 is TGTGCCAGCAGCACAGGGGTTGGAAACACCATATATTTT.

The chain couples TRBV7-6 to TRBJ2-7; 7 positions match TRBD2. The J segment lost 1 base and the V segment lost 2 bases, leaving 11 bases of the junction unmatched. Germline V lookup: CDR1 SGHVS, CDR2 FNYEAQ. CDR3 length: 17 amino acids. CDR3 DNA: TGTGCCAGCAGCTTAACCCTACATGGGGGGGGGTCCTACGAGCAGTACTTC. Its translation: CASSLTLHGGGSYEQYF.